This T cell receptor (beta chain) was identified during a study of blood T cell repertoires in COVID-19. Looking at the study overall: Samples of COVID-19 (acute and convalescent) were obtained from the United States, Italy and Spain.

The CDR3 sequence is 13 residues long. The V gene lost 5 bases and the J gene lost 6 bases, with 11 bases spanning the gap. Germline lookup yields CDR1 LNHDA and CDR2 SQIVND (reference sequence). The method was immunoSEQ multiplex PCR; TCRdb's version includes in-frame clones alone and lacks a portion of them. The repertoire holds approximately 200,000 clones, with under 90% as singletons. The receptor was isolated from a man in his fifties with acute or convalescent COVID-19. Sequenced sample: peripheral blood. The chain couples TRBV19 to TRBJ1-5, with D hard to call. Here the CDR3 DNA reads TGTGCCAGTAGTCCGCACGGGGTTCAGCCCCAGCATTTT. It encodes CASSPHGVQPQHF.